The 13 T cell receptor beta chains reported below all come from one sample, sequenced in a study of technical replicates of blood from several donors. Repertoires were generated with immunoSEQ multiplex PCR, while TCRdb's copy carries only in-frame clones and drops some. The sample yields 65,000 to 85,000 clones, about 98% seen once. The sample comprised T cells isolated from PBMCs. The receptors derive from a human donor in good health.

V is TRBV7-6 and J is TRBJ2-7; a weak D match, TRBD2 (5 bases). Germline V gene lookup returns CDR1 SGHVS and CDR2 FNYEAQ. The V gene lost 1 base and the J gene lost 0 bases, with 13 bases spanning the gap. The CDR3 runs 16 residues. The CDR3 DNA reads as TGTGCCAGCAGCTTAGGATTTGTGGGGAGCTCCTACGAGCAGTACTTC. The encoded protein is CASSLGFVGSSYEQYF.

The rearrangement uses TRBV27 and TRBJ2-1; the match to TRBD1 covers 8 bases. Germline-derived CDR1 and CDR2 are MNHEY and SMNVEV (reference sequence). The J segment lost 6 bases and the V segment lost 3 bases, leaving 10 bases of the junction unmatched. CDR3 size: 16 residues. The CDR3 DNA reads TGTGCCAGCAGTTTCTCCTCCAGGGGGCTATTCAATGAGCAGTTCTTC. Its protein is CASSFSSRGLFNEQFF.

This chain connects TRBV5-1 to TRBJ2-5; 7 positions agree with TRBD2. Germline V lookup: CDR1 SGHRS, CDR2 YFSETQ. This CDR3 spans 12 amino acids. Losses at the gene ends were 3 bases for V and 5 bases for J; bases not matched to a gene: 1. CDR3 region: CASSWREETQYF. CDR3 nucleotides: TGCGCCAGCAGCTGGCGGGAGGAGACCCAGTACTTC.

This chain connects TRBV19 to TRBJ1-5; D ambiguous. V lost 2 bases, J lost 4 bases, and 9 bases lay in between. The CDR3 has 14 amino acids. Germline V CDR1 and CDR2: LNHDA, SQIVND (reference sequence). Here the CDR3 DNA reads TGTGCCAGTAGTATAATGACGGGAAATCAGCCCCAGCATTTT. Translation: CASSIMTGNQPQHF.

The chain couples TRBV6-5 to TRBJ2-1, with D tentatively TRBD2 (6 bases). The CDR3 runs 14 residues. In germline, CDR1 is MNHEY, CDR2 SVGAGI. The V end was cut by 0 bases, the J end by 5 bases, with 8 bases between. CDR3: CASSYSGGDNEQFF. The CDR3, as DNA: TGTGCCAGCAGTTACTCGGGCGGGGACAATGAGCAGTTCTTC.

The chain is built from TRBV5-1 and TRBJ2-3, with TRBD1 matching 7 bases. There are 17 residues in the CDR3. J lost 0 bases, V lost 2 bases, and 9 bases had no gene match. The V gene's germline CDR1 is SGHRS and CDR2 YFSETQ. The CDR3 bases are TGCGCCAGCAGCTTCCGGGACCCACAGGGGAGCACAGATACGCAGTATTTT. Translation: CASSFRDPQGSTDTQYF.

This chain's CDR3 is CASSQVEGRGLGGEKLFF. The CDR3 region has the DNA TGCGCCAGCAGCCAAGTAGAGGGCAGGGGGCTTGGCGGTGAAAAACTGTTTTTT. This chain links TRBV4-1 with TRBJ1-4; 8 bases map to TRBD1. The CDR3 has 18 residues. Germline-derived CDR1 and CDR2 are MGHRA and YSYEKL. The ends lost 1 base at V and 7 bases at J; junction bases unmatched: 14.

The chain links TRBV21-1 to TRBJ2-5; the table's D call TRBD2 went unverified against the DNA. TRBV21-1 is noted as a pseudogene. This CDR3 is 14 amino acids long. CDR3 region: CASEQPAGGETQYF. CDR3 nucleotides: TGTGCCAGCGAACAGCCAGCGGGAGGGGAGACCCAGTACTTC.

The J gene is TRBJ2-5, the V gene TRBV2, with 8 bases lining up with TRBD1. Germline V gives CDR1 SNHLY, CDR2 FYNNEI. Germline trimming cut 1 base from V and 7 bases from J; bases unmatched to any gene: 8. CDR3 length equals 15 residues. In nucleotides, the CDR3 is TGTGCCAGCAGTGAAGTCGACAGGGGACAGATGACCCAGTACTTC. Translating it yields CASSEVDRGQMTQYF.

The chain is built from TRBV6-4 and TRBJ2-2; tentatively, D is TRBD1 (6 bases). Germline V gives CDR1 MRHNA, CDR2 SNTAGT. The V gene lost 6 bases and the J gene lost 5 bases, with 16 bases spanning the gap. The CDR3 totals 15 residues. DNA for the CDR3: TGTGCCAGCAGCGATACAGGGTGTAGGACCGGGGAGCTGTTTTTT. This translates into CASSDTGCRTGELFF.

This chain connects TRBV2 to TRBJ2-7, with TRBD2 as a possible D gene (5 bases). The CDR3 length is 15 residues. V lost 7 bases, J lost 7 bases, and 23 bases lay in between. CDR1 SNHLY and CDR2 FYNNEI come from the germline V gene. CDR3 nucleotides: TGTGCCAGCACAACGAGGGCTAGCCCCCCTGCTGAGCAGTACTTC. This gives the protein CASTTRASPPAEQYF.

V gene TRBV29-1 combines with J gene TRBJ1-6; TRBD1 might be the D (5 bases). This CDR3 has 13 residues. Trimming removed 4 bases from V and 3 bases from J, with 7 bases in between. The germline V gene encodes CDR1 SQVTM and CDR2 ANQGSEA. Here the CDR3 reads CSVARDYNSPLHF. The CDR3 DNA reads TGCAGCGTTGCCAGGGACTATAATTCACCCCTCCACTTT.

CDR3 amino acids: CASSKDRGSADTQYF. The CDR3 bases are TGTGCCAGCAGCAAAGACAGGGGCTCGGCAGATACGCAGTATTTT. The rearrangement uses TRBV7-9 and TRBJ2-3, with 8 bases aligning to TRBD1. After removal of 5 bases from V and 4 bases from J, the junction contained 8 bases not matched to a gene. The length of the CDR3 is 15 residues. Germline V gene data show CDR1 as SEHNR and CDR2 as FQNEAQ (reference sequence).